This T cell receptor (beta chain) was sequenced during a study of shared T cell receptors in the human thymus. TCRdb's table, derived via immunoSEQ multiplex PCR, lists solely in-frame clones and lacks some. Found here are approximately 730,000 clones, approximately 83% of them singletons; the top ten hold over 0.008%. The CDR3 consists of 13 residues. The germline gives CDR1 SGHDN, CDR2 FVKESK. Trimming left V 5 bases short and J 7 bases short, with 14 bases between. The sample also formed part of further work on human thymus T cells. That paper adds: The people who donated were healthy Finnish babies having corrective surgery for congenital heart defects. Corrective heart surgery yielded the resections from which the thymus tissue came. Use of V and J genes seemed skewed within the thymic and blood repertoires. There were highly overlapping thymic repertoires among unrelated individuals, as related research reported.

The sequence was obtained from a girl under three years old with a congenital heart defect. The chain couples TRBV14 to TRBJ1-1; D unclear. The source material was thymocytes. CDR3 nucleotide sequence: TGTGCCAGCAGCTTAGCCTTTCGGGTTGAAGCTTTCTTT. The encoded protein is CASSLAFRVEAFF.